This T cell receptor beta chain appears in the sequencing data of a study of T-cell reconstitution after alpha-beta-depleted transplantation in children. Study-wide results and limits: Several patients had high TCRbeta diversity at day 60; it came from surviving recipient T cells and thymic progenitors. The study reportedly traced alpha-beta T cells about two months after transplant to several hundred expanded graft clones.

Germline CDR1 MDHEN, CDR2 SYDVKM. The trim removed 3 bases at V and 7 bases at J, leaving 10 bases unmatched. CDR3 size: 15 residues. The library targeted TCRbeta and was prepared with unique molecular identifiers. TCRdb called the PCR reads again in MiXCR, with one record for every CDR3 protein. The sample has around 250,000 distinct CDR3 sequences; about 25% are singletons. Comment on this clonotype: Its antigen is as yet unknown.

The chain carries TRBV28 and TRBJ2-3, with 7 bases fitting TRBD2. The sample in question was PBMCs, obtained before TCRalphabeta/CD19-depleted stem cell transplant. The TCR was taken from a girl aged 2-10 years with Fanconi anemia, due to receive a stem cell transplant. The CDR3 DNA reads TGTGCCAGCAGTTTCGGTGGGAGGGCCGAGTATACGCAGTATTTT. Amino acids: CASSFGGRAEYTQYF. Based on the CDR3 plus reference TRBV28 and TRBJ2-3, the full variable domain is DVKVTQSSRYLVKRTGEKVFLECVQDMDHENMFWYRQDPGLGLRLIYFSYDVKMKEKGDIPEGYSVSREKKERFSLILESASTNQTSMYLCASSFGGRAEYTQYFGPGTRLTVL.